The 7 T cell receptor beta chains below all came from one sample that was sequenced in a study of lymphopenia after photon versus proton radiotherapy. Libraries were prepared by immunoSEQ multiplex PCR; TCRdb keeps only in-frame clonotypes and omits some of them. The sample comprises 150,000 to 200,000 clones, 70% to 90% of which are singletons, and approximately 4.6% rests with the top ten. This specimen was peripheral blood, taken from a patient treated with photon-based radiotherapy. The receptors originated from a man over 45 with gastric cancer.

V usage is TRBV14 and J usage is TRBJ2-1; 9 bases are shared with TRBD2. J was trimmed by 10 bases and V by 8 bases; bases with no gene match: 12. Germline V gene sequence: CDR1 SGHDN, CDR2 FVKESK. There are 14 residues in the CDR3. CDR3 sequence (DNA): TGTGCCAGCGCGACTAGCGGACAGCAAATAGAGCAGTTCTTC. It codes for CASATSGQQIEQFF.

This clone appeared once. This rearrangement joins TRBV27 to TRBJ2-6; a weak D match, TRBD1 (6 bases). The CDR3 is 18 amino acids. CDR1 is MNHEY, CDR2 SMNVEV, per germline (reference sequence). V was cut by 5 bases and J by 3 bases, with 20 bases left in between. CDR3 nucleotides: TGTGCCAGCAGTCCTACCGTAGGGGGATTGTTTGGGGCCAACGTCCTGACTTTC. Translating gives CASSPTVGGLFGANVLTF.

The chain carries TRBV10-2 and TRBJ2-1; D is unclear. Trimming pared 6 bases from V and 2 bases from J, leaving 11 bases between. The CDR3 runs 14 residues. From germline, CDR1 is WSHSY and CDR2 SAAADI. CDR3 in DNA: TGCGCCAGCAGCACAAACAGAGCCTACAATGAGCAGTTCTTC. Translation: CASSTNRAYNEQFF.

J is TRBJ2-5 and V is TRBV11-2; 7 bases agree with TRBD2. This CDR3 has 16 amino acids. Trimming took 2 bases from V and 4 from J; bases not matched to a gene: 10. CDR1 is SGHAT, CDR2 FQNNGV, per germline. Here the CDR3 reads CASSLMAGVIRETQYF. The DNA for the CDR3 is TGTGCCAGCAGCTTAATGGCGGGAGTAATTCGAGAGACCCAGTACTTC. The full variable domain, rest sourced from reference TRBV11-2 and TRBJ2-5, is EAGVAQSPRYKIIEKRQSVAFWCNPISGHATLYWYQQILGQGPKLLIQFQNNGVVDDSQLPKDRFSAERLKGVDSTLKIQPAKLEDSAVYLCASSLMAGVIRETQYFGPGTRLLVL.

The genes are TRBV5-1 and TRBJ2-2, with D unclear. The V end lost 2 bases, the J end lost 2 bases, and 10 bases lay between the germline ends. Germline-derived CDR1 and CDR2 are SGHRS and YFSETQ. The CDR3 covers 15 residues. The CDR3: CASSLGPPNTGELFF. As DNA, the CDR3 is TGCGCCAGCAGCTTAGGTCCGCCAAACACCGGGGAGCTGTTTTTT.

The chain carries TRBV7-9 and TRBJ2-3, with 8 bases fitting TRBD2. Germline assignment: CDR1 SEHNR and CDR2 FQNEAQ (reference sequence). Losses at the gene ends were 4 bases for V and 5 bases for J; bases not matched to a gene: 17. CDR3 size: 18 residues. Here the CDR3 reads CASSSPEREKDRGDTQYF. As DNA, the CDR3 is TGTGCCAGCAGCTCCCCAGAGCGGGAGAAGGATCGTGGAGATACGCAGTATTTT.

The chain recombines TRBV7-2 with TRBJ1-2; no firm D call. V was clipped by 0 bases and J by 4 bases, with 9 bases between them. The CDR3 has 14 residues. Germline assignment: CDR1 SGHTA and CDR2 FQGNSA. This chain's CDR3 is CASSLAVATYGYTF. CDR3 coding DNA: TGTGCCAGCAGCTTAGCTGTCGCGACCTATGGCTACACCTTC.